This T cell receptor (beta chain) was observed in a study of cytomegalovirus exposure and HLA in healthy donors. Germline loops: CDR1 SGHNT, CDR2 YYREEE (reference sequence). This CDR3 comprises 15 residues. Note on this clone: Its ends do not fully match the called genes, so a read error is possible.

Among the donors, all were healthy bone marrow donors. The primer mix had 60 Vbeta and 13 Jbeta primers. The method was immunoSEQ multiplex PCR; TCRdb's version includes in-frame clones alone and lacks a portion of them. Of 150,000 to 250,000 clones in the sample, more than 65% are singletons; the top ten hold approximately 1.5%. The sequence was obtained from a girl aged 5 to 17 in good health and CMV-seropositive. The chain joins TRBV5-4 to TRBJ2-5; 8 positions agree with TRBD2. The sample was PBMCs. The CDR3 DNA reads TGTGCCAGCAGCTCACGGACTAGCTACCAAGGGACCCAGTACTTC. Residues: CASSSRTSYQGTQYF.